This T cell receptor (beta chain) appears in the sequencing data of a study of T cell responses to AZD1222 COVID-19 vaccine. The assay was immunoSEQ multiplex PCR, and TCRdb's table has in-frame clones only and misses some. Seen here are nearly 110,000 clones, about 92% observed once, and the top ten hold 7.5% to 9.5%. Researchers grouped second doses given at about 4 or about 12 weeks into one pool. CDR1 and CDR2 (germline): ENHRY, SYGVKD. V lost 4 bases, J lost 1 base, and 7 bases lay in between. The CDR3 is made up of 13 amino acids. The specimen comprised peripheral blood, sampled 28 days after the second AZD1222 dose. The chain joins TRBV10-3 to TRBJ1-1; D perhaps matches TRBD1 (5 bases). The TCR comes from an adult who received the AZD1222 COVID-19 vaccine. The CDR3 reads CAISVTGNTEAFF. In DNA, the CDR3 is TGTGCCATCAGTGTCACAGGGAACACTGAAGCTTTCTTT.